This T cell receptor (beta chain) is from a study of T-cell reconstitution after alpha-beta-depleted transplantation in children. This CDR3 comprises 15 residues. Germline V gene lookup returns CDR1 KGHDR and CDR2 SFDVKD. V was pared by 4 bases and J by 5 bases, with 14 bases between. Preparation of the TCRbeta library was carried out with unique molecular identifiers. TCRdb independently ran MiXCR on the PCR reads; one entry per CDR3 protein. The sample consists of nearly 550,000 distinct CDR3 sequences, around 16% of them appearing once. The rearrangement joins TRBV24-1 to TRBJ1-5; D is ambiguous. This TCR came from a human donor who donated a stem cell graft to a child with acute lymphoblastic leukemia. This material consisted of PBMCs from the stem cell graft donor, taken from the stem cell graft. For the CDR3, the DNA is TGTGCCACCAGTGAATCCGACTTGGTTCATCAGCCCCAGCATTTT. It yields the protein CATSESDLVHQPQHF.